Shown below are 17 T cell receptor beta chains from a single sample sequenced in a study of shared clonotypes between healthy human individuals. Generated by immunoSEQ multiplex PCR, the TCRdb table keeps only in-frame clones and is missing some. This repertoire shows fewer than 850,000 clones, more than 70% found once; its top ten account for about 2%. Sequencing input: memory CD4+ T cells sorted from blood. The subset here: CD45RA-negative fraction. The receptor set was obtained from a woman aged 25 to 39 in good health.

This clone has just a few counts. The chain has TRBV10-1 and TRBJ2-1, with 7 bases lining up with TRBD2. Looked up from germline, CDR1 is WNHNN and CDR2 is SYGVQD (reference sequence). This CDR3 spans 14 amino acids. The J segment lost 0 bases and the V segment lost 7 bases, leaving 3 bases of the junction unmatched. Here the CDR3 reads CASMGGSSYNEQFF. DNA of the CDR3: TGCGCCAGCATGGGCGGGAGCTCCTACAATGAGCAGTTCTTC.

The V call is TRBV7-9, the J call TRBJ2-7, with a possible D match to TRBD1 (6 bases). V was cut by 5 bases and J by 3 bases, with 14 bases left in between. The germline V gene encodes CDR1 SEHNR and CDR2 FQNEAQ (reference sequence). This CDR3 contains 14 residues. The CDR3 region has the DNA TGTGCCAGCAGCCAAGACAGGACAAGCTACGAGCAGTACTTC. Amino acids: CASSQDRTSYEQYF.

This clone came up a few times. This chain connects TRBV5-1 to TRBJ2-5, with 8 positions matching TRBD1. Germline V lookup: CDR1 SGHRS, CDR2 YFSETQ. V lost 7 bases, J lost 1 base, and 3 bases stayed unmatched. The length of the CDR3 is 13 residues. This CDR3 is CASRQGSQETQYF. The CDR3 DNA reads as TGCGCCAGCCGACAGGGGTCCCAAGAGACCCAGTACTTC.

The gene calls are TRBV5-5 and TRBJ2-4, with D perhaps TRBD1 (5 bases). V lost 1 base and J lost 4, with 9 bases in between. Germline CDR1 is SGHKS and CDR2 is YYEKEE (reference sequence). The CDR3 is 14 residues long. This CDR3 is CASSLTSGKNIQYF. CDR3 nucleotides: TGTGCCAGCAGCTTGACCTCAGGGAAAAACATTCAGTACTTC.

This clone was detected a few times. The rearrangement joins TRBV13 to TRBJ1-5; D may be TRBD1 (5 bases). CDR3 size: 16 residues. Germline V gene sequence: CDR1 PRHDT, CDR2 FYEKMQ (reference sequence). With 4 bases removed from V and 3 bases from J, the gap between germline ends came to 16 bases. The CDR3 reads CASSCPGRNFNQPQHF. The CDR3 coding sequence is TGTGCCAGCAGCTGCCCGGGACGGAACTTCAATCAGCCCCAGCATTTT.

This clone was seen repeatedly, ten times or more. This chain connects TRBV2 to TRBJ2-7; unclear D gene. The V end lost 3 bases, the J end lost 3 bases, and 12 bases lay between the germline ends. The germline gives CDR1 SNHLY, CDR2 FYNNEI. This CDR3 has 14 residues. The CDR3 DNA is TGTGCCAGCAGTGAGGACGAGAGCGACTACGAGCAGTACTTC. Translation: CASSEDESDYEQYF.

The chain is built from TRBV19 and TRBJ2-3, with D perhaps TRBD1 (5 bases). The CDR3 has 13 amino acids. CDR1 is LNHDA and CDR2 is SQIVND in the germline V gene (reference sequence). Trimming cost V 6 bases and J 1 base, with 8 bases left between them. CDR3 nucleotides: TGTGCCAGTAGGACAGTCGGCACAGATACGCAGTATTTT. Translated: CASRTVGTDTQYF.

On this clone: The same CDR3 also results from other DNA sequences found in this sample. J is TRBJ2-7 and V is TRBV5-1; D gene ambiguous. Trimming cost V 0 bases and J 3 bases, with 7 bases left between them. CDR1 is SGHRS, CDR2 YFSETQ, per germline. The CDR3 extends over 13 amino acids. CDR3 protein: CASSLGLNYEQYF. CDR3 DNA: TGCGCCAGCAGCTTGGGCCTAAACTACGAGCAGTACTTC.

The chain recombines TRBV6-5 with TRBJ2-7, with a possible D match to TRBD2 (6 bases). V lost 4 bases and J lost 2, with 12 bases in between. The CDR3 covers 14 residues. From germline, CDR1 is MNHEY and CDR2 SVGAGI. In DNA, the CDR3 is TGTGCCAGCAGTTTTAGCGGAGGAACCTACGAGCAGTACTTC. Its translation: CASSFSGGTYEQYF.

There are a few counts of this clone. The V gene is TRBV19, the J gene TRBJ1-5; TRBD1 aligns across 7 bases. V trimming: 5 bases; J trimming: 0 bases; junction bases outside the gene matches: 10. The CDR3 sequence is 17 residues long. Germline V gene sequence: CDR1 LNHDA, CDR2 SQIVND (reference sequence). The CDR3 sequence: CASSLAGGLLSNQPQHF. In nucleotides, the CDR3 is TGTGCCAGTAGTCTGGCAGGGGGACTCCTTAGCAATCAGCCCCAGCATTTT.

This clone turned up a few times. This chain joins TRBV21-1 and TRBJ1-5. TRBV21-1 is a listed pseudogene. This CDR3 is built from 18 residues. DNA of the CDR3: TGTGCCAGCAGCAAAGGGGATTGGGGACTGATTAGCAATCAGCCCCAGCATTTT. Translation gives CASSKGDWGLISNQPQHF.

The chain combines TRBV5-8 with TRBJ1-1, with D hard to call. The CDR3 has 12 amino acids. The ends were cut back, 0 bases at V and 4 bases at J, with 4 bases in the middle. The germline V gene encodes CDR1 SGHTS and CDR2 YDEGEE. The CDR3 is CASSLEITEAFF. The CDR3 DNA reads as TGTGCCAGCAGCTTGGAGATCACTGAAGCTTTCTTT.

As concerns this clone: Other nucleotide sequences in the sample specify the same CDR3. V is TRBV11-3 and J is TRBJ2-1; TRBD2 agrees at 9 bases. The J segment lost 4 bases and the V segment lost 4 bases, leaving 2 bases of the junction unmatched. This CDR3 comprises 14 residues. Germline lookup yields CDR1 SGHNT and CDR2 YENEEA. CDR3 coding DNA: TGTGCCAGCAGCTCCGGACTAGCGTACAATGAGCAGTTCTTC. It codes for CASSSGLAYNEQFF. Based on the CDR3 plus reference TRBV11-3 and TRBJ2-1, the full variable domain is EAGVVQSPRYKIIEKKQPVAFWCNPISGHNTLYWYLQNLGQGPELLIRYENEEAVDDSQLPKDRFSAERLKGVDSTLKIQPAELGDSAVYLCASSSGLAYNEQFFGPGTRLTVL.

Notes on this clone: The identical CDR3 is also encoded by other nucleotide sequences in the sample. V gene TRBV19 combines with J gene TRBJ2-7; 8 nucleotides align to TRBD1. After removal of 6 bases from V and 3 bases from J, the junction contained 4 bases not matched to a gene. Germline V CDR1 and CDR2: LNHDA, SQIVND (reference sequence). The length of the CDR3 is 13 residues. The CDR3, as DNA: TGTGCCAGTAGCGCCGACAGGGGCTACGAGCAGTACTTC. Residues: CASSADRGYEQYF.

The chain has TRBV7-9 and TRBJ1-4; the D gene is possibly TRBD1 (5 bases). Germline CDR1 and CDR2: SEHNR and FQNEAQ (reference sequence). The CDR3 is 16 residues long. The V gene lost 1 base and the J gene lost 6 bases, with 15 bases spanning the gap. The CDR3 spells CASSLGDGRGHEKLFF. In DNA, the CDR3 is TGTGCCAGCAGCTTAGGGGACGGGCGGGGCCATGAAAAACTGTTTTTT.

The CDR3 nucleotides read TGTGCCAGTAGTATAGTAGCAGGGGTCAGGCAGCCCCAGCATTTT. This gives the protein CASSIVAGVRQPQHF. The gene calls are TRBV19 and TRBJ1-5, with TRBD1 as a possible D gene (6 bases). Germline V gene data show CDR1 as LNHDA and CDR2 as SQIVND (reference sequence). The CDR3 extends over 15 amino acids. The V gene lost 1 base and the J gene lost 7 bases, with 14 bases spanning the gap.

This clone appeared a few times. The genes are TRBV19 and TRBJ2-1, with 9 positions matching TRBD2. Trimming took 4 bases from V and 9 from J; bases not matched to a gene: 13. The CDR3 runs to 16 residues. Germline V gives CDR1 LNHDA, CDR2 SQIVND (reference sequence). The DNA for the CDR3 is TGTGCCAGTAGTAATAGCGGGAGCCTCCTACAAAGTGAGCAGTTCTTC. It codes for CASSNSGSLLQSEQFF.